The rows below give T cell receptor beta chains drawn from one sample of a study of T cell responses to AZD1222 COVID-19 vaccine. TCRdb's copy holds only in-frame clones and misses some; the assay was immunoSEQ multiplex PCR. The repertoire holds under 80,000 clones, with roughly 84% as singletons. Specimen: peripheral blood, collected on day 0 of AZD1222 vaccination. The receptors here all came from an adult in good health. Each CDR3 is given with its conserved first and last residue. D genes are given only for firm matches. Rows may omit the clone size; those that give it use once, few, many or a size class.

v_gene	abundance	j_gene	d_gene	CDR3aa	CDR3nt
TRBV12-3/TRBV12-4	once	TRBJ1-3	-	CASTLLTGNTIYF	TGTGCCAGCACCCTCCTTACTGGAAACACCATATATTTT
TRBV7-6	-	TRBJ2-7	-	CASSLGVTSWSEQYF	TGTGCCAGCAGCTTAGGGGTCACTTCATGGTCCGAGCAGTACTTC
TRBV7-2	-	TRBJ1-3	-	CASSSDRTGNTIYF	TGTGCCAGCAGTTCCGACCGAACTGGAAACACCATATATTTT
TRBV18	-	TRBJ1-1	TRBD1	CASSPQAWTGTEAFF	TGTGCCAGCTCACCACAGGCATGGACAGGCACTGAAGCTTTCTTT
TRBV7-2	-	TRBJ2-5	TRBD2	CASSPGLAGGRETQYF	TGTGCCAGCAGTCCAGGACTAGCGGGGGGGCGAGAGACCCAGTACTTC
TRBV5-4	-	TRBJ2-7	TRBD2	CASSSGWREVHEQYF	TGTGCCAGCAGCTCGGGCTGGCGGGAGGTCCACGAGCAGTACTTC
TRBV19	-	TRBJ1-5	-	CASSIGGIGSNQPQHF	TGTGCCAGTAGTATAGGGGGCATAGGCAGCAATCAGCCCCAGCATTTT
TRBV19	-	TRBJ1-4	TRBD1	CASSEGQGIEKLFF	TGTGCCAGTAGTGAGGGACAGGGAATTGAAAAACTGTTTTTT
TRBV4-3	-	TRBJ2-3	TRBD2	CASSQVAASGRSISTDTQYF	TGCGCCAGCAGCCAAGTAGCTGCTAGCGGGAGATCCATTAGCACAGATACGCAGTATTTT
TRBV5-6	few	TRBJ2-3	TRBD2	CASSFNGGAPDTQYF	TGTGCCAGCAGCTTCAACGGGGGGGCCCCAGATACGCAGTATTTT
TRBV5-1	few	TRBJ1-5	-	CASSLVGESNQPQHF	TGCGCCAGCAGCTTGGTGGGGGAAAGCAATCAGCCCCAGCATTTT
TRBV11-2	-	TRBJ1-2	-	CASSLGQSYGYTF	TGTGCCAGCAGCCTTGGACAGTCCTATGGCTACACCTTC
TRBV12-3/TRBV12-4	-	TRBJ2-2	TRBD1	CASSPRQGGELFF	TGTGCCAGCAGTCCGAGACAGGGCGGGGAGCTGTTTTTT
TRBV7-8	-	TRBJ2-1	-	CASSLLVLALVNEQFF	TGTGCCAGCAGCCTCCTGGTACTAGCTCTTGTGAATGAGCAGTTCTTC
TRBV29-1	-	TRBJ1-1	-	CSAQGGTEAFF	TGCAGCGCCCAAGGCGGCACTGAAGCTTTCTTT
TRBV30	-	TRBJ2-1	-	CAWSVLRSEQFF	TGTGCCTGGAGTGTTCTGAGGAGTGAGCAGTTCTTC
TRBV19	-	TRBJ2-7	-	CATSNWGPAHYEQYF	TGTGCCACCTCCAACTGGGGTCCAGCCCACTACGAGCAGTACTTC
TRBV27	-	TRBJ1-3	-	CASSPTGSSGNTIYF	TGTGCCAGCAGTCCTACAGGAAGCTCTGGAAACACCATATATTTT
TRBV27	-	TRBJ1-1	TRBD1	CASSFQTGGIGNAFF	TGTGCCAGCAGTTTCCAGACAGGGGGCATAGGGAACGCTTTCTTT
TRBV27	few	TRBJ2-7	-	CASRVSGTLYEQYF	TGTGCCAGCCGAGTCTCCGGGACTCTCTACGAGCAGTACTTC
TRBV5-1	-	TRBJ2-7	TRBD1	CASSSQPGQGPYEQYF	TGCGCCAGCAGCTCCCAACCGGGACAGGGGCCCTACGAGCAGTACTTC
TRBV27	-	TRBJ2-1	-	CASSLSVRGEQFF	TGTGCCAGCAGTTTATCGGTTAGAGGTGAGCAGTTCTTC
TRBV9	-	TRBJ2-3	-	CASSAYNQANLGWHTQYF	TGTGCCAGCAGCGCTTACAACCAGGCAAACTTGGGCTGGCATACGCAGTATTTT
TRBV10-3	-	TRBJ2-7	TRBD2	CAIRGTSGDLEQYF	TGTGCCATCAGGGGGACTAGCGGGGATCTCGAGCAGTACTTC
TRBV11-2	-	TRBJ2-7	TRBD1	CASSYGTGAIDEQYF	TGTGCCAGCAGCTACGGGACAGGGGCAATCGACGAGCAGTACTTC
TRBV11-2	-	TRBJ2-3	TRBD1	CASSRGQLNTDTQYF	TGTGCCAGCAGCCGGGGACAGTTAAACACAGATACGCAGTATTTT
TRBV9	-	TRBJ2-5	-	CASSVYPSLAEETQYF	TGTGCCAGCAGCGTATACCCCTCCCTAGCAGAAGAGACCCAGTACTTC
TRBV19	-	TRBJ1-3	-	CASSPRTEGSGNTIYF	TGTGCCAGTAGTCCTCGGACCGAGGGGTCTGGAAACACCATATATTTT
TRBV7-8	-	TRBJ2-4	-	CASSLARRFQAKNIQYF	TGTGCCAGCAGCTTAGCGCGGCGGTTCCAGGCCAAAAACATTCAGTACTTC
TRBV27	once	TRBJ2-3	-	CASRSLTDTQYF	TGTGCCAGCAGATCCTTGACAGATACGCAGTATTTT
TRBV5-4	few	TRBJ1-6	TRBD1	CASSSPGQANSPLHF	TGTGCCAGCAGTTCTCCGGGACAGGCAAATTCACCCCTCCACTTT
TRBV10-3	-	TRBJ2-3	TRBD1	CAISDRDRGQGRDTQYF	TGTGCCATCAGTGACCGGGACAGGGGGCAAGGTCGAGATACGCAGTATTTT
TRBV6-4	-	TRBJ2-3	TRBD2	CASSDSGRADTQYF	TGTGCCAGCAGTGACTCAGGGAGGGCAGATACGCAGTATTTT
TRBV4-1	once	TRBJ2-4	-	CASSQLTGPAKNIQYF	TGCGCCAGCAGCCAATTGACGGGGCCAGCCAAAAACATTCAGTACTTC
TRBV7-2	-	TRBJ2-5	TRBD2	CASSKGLAGGRETQYF	TGTGCCAGCAGCAAGGGACTAGCGGGAGGGAGAGAGACCCAGTACTTC
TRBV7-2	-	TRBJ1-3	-	CASSSQAYSGNTIYF	TGTGCCAGCAGCTCACAGGCTTACTCTGGAAACACCATATATTTT
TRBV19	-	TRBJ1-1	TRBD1	CASRQGLIEAFF	TGTGCCAGCAGACAGGGGCTCATTGAAGCTTTCTTT
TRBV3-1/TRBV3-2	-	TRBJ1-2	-	CASSQGGQPRGYTF	TGTGCCAGCAGCCAAGGGGGACAACCCCGGGGCTACACCTTC
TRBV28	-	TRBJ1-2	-	CASSSNYGYTF	TGTGCCAGCTCCTCTAACTATGGCTACACCTTC
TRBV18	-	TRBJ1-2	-	CASSPPERYGYTF	TGTGCCAGCTCGCCCCCGGAACGCTATGGCTACACCTTC
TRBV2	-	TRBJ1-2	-	CASSRTVNNYGYTF	TGTGCCAGCAGTCGGACAGTTAATAACTATGGCTACACCTTC
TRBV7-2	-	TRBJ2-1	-	CASSFSRNNEQFF	TGTGCCAGCAGCTTCTCCCGGAACAATGAGCAGTTCTTC